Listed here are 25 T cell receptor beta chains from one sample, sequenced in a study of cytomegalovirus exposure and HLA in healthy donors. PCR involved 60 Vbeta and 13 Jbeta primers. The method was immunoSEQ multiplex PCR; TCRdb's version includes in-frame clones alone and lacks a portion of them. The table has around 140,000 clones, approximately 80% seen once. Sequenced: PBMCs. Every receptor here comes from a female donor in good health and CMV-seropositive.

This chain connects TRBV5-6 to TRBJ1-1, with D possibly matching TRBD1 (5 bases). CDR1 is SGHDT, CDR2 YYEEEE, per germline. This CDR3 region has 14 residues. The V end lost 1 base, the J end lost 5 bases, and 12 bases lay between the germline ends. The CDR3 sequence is CASSLRAGRTEAFF. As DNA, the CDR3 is TGTGCCAGCAGCTTGAGGGCAGGGCGAACTGAAGCTTTCTTT.

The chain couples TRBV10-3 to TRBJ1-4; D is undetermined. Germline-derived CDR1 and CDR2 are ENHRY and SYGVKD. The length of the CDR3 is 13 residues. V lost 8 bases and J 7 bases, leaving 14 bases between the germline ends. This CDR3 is CAIADAGGEKLFF. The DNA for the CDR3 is TGTGCCATCGCGGACGCTGGAGGTGAAAAACTGTTTTTT.

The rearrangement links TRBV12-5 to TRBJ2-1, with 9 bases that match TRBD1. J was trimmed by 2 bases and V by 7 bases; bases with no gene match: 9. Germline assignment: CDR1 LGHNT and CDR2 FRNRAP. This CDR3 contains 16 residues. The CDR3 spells CASDRRGTGTYNEQFF. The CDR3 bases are TGTGCTAGTGACCGAAGGGGGACAGGGACCTACAATGAGCAGTTCTTC. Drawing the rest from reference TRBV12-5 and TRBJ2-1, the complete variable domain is DARVTQTPRHKVTEMGQEVTMRCQPILGHNTVFWYRQTMMQGLELLAYFRNRAPLDDSGMPKDRFSAEMPDATLATLKIQPSEPRDSAVYFCASDRRGTGTYNEQFFGPGTRLTVL.

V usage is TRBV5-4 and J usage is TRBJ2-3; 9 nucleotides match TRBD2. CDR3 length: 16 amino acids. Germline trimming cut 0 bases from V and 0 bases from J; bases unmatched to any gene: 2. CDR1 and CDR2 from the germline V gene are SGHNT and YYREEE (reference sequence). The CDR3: CASSLGLAVSTDTQYF. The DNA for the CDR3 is TGTGCCAGCAGCTTGGGACTAGCGGTGAGCACAGATACGCAGTATTTT.

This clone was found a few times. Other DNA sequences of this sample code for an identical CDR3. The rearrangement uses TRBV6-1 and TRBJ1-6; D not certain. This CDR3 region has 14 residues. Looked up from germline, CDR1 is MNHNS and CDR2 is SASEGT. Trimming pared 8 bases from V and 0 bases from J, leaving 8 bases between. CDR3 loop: CASGRSSYNSPLHF. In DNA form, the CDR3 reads TGTGCCAGCGGCAGAAGCTCCTATAATTCACCCCTCCACTTT.

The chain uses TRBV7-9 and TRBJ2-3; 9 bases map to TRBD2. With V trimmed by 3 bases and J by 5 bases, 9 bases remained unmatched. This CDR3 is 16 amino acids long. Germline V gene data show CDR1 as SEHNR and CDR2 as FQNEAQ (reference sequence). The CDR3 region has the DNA TGTGCCAGCAGCTTGATGTTAGCGGGAGCAGGAGATACGCAGTATTTT. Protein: CASSLMLAGAGDTQYF.

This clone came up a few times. The CDR3 spells CASSSGLPGDEQFF. CDR3 bases: TGTGCCAGCAGCTCGGGACTGCCCGGGGATGAGCAGTTCTTC. The rearrangement joins TRBV7-2 to TRBJ2-1; D perhaps matches TRBD2 (6 bases). Between the trimmed V and J ends, which lost 4 bases and 8 bases, there was a span of 15 bases. Germline V gives CDR1 SGHTA, CDR2 FQGNSA. The CDR3 has 14 amino acids. Based on the CDR3 plus reference TRBV7-2 and TRBJ2-1, the full variable domain is GAGVSQSPSNKVTEKGKDVELRCDPISGHTALYWYRQSLGQGLEFLIYFQGNSAPDKSGLPSDRFSAERTGGSVSTLTIQRTQQEDSAVYLCASSSGLPGDEQFFGPGTRLTVL.

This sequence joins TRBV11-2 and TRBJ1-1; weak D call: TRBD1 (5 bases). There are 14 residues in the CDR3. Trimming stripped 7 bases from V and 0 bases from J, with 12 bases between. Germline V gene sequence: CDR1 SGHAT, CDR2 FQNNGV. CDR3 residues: CASTVGGVNTEAFF. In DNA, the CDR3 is TGTGCCAGCACCGTCGGGGGGGTGAACACTGAAGCTTTCTTT.

CDR3 in amino acids: CATSRDRGTVSGNTIYF. The CDR3 bases are TGTGCCACCAGCAGAGACCGGGGGACAGTCTCTGGAAACACCATATATTTT. The chain couples TRBV15 to TRBJ1-3; 7 bases line up with TRBD1. The CDR3 consists of 17 residues. V dropped 0 bases and J dropped 0; count of bases not matched to a gene: 5. CDR1 is LNHNV and CDR2 is YYDKDF in the germline V gene (reference sequence).

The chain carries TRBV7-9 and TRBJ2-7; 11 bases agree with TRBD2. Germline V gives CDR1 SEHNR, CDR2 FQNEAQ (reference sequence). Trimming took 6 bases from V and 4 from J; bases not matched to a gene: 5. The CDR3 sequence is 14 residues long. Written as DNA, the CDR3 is TGTGCCAGCAGTAATAGCGGGGGGGGGTACGAGCAGTACTTC. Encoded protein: CASSNSGGGYEQYF.

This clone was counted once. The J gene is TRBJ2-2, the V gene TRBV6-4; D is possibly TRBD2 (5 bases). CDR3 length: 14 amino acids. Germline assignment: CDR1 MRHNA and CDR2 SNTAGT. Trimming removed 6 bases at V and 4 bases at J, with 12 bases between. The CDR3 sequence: CASSRELGTGELFF. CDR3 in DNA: TGTGCCAGCAGCCGGGAATTAGGCACCGGGGAGCTGTTTTTT.

Written as DNA, the CDR3 is TGTGCCAGCAGTGACTCCCCTAGCGGGGGGGGAGAGCAGTTCTTC. Translating gives CASSDSPSGGGEQFF. The chain links TRBV6-4 to TRBJ2-1, with 12 nucleotides matching TRBD2. Per the germline V gene, CDR1 is MRHNA and CDR2 is SNTAGT. The CDR3 has 15 residues. J lost 10 bases, V lost 0 bases, and 4 bases had no gene match.

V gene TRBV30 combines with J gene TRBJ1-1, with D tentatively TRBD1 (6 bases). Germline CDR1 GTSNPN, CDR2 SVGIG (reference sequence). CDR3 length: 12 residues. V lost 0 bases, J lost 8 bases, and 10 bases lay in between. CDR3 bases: TGTGCCTGGAGTGTACAGGGCGGAGAAGCTTTCTTT. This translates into CAWSVQGGEAFF. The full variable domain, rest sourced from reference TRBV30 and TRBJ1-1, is SQTIHQWPATLVQPVGSPLSLECTVEGTSNPNLYWYRQAAGRGLQLLFYSVGIGQISSEVPQNLSASRPQDRQFILSSKKLLLSDSGFYLCAWSVQGGEAFFGQGTRLTVV.

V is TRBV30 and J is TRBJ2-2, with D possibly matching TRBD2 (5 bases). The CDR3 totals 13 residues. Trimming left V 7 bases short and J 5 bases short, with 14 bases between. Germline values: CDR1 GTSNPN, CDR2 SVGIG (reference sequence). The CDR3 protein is CAYLVGGTGELFF. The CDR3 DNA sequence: TGTGCCTACCTAGTCGGAGGAACCGGGGAGCTGTTTTTT.

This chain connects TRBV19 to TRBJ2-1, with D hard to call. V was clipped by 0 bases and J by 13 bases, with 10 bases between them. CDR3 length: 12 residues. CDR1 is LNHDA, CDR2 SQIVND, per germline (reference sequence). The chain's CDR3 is CASSIDLRLQFF. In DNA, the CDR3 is TGTGCCAGTAGTATAGATCTGCGCCTCCAGTTCTTC.

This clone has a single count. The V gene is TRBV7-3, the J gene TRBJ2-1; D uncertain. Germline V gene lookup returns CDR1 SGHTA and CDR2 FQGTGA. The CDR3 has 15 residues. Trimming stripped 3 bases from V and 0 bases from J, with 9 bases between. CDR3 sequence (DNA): TGTGCCAGCAGCTTTACGGAGAGCTCCTACAATGAGCAGTTCTTC. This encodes CASSFTESSYNEQFF.

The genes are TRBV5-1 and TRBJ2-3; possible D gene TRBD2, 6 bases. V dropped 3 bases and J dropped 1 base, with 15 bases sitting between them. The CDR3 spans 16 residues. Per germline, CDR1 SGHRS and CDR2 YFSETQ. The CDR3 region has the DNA TGCGCCAGCAGCTCGGAGGGGCAGGACGGCACAGATACGCAGTATTTT. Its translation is CASSSEGQDGTDTQYF.

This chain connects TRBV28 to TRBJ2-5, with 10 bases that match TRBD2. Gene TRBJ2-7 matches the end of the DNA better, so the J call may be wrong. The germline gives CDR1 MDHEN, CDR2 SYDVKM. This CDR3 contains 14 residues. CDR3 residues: CASSSTSGAYEQYF. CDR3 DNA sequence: TGTGCCAGCAGTTCCACTAGCGGGGCTTACGAGCAGTACTTC.

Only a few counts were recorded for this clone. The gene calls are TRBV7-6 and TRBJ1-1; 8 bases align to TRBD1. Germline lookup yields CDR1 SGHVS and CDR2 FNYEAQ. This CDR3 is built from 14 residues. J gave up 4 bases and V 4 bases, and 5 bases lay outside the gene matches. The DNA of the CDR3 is TGTGCCAGCAGCTCTGGGACAGGCCTCACTGAAGCTTTCTTT. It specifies CASSSGTGLTEAFF.

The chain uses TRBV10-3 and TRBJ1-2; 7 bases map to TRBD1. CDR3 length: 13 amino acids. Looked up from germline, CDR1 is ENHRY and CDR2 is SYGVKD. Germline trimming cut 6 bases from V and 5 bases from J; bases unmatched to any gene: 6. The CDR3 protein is CAISERDSYGYTF. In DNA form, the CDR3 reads TGTGCCATCAGCGAACGGGACAGTTATGGCTACACCTTC.

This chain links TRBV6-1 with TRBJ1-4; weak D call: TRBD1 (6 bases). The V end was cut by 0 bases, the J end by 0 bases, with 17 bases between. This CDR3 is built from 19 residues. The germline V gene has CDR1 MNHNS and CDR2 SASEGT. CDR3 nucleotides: TGTGCCAGCAGTGAAGCGTGGGGGCTAGACCTTTCAACTAATGAAAAACTGTTTTTT. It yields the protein CASSEAWGLDLSTNEKLFF.

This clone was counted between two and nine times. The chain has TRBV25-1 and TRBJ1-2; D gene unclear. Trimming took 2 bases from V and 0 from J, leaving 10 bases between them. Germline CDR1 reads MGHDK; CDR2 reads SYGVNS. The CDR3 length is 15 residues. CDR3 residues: CASSEGSDPNYGYTF. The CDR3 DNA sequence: TGTGCCAGCAGTGAAGGCAGTGATCCTAACTATGGCTACACCTTC.

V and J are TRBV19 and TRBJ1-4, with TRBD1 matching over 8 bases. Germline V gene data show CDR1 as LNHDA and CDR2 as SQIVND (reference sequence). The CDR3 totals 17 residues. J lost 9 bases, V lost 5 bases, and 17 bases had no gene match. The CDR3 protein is CASSADRDFVDRQKLFF. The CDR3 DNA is TGTGCCAGTAGTGCGGACAGGGACTTCGTGGATCGTCAAAAACTGTTTTTT.

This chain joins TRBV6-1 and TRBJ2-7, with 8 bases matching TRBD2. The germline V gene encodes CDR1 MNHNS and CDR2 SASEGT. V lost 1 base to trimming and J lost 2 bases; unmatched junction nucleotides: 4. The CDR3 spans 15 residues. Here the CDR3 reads CASSEGTGGAYEQYF. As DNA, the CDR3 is TGTGCCAGCAGTGAAGGAACGGGGGGGGCCTACGAGCAGTACTTC.

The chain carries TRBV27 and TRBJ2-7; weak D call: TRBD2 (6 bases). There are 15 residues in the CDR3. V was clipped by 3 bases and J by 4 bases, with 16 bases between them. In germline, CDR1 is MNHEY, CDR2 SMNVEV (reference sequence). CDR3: CASSLGPGLRYEQYF. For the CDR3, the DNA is TGTGCCAGCAGTTTGGGTCCGGGACTCAGATACGAGCAGTACTTC.